This T cell receptor beta chain comes out of a study of monozygotic twins with inflammatory bowel disease (dated by TCRdb to the late 2010s). About the full investigation: In total, around 28 monozygotic twin pairs made up the full study: 19 Danish pairs, all IBD-discordant, plus nine German pairs, of which four were IBD-concordant and five were IBD-discordant. The search for disease-associated traits relied mainly on comparing IBD patients with their genetically identical healthy co-twins within discordant pairs. Each individual had, on average, about 151 000 unique TCRalpha sequences and 181 000 unique TCRbeta sequences available for analysis. Broader findings and caveats from the paper: Because patients were on differing immunosuppressive treatments, the repertoires may have picked up extra background noise and inter-individual variability. IBD patients had lower TCRbeta repertoire diversity, measured by the inverse Simpson index, than their healthy co-twins. The results gave no support for a single strong signal or clonotype linked to IBD. Repertoire similarity did not differ between concordant and discordant twins, which could be due to limited statistical power. The analysis was unable to tell apart different T cell subtypes. IBD patients shared fewer clonotypes with other individuals than healthy twins did, most markedly in patients showing signs of disease activity.

Library creation used 5' RACE. Each TCR library was prepared from about 3.5 ug of total RNA. For each sample, cDNA synthesis with SMARTScribe reverse transcriptase was split into eight separate reactions. Unique molecular identifiers containing a 6-nucleotide sample barcode were introduced through template switching during cDNA synthesis. Amplification of TCRalpha and TCRbeta cDNA involved two nested PCRs of around 16 and 10 cycles, and each PCR was followed by bead purification. Before amplification, the cDNA was both treated with uracil DNA-glycosylase and purified with the QIAquick PCR purification kit. In the second PCR, Illumina TruSeq-compatible adapters and sample-specific barcodes were added. TapeStation and Qubit were used to check library quality and concentration, and roughly 4.6 ng of each library was pooled. Sequencing of the pooled libraries was done on an Illumina HiSeq2500 single-index Rapid Run using custom sequencing primers and 2 x 100 bp reads. The paper's processing steps were these. UMI-based consensus assembly with MiGEC version 1.2.6 was used to correct PCR and sequencing errors. MiXCR version 2.1.1 was used for V(D)J alignment, clonotype assembly and CDR3 extraction. Gene usage, clonotype sharing and MAIT/NKT TCR abundance were normalised by analysing the top 1000, 10 000 and 20 000 clonotypes per sample. Diversity was computed as the inverse Simpson index with the vegan R package after downsampling to 27 000 UMIs. Statistical testing used paired Mann-Whitney U tests on the discordant twin pairs and applied Benjamini-Hochberg correction for multiple testing. Reprocessed by TCRdb, the reads give a single entry per CDR3 protein sequence, without DNA. These V and J calls are TCRdb output, not the study's own analysis. This sample's table lists some 160,000 distinct CDR3 sequences. The top ten clones comprise 7.4% of the sample.

From each donor, a roughly 2.5 ml peripheral blood sample was collected into PAXgene tubes and stored at -80 degrees C. Without any T cell sorting, total RNA was extracted from whole blood using the PAXgene blood miRNA kit on an automated QIAcube. Peripheral blood from monozygotic twin pairs concordant or discordant for inflammatory bowel disease was subjected to deep TCRalpha and TCRbeta repertoire profiling with unique molecular barcoding. Smoking habits were recorded for all twin pairs, and individuals were classified as current, former or never smokers. Its CDR3 holds 12 amino acids, cysteine through phenylalanine. No DNA has been recorded. The germline V gene (reference sequence) provides CDR1 DFQATT and CDR2 SNEGSKA. In the case of this clonotype: There is no known antigen for this receptor.

The chain joins TRBV20-1 to TRBJ2-2; TCRdb outputs TRBD1, but without DNA this stays unchecked. The sample comprised blood. This receptor was taken from a human donor with ulcerative colitis or Crohn's disease, or a healthy co-twin of an affected twin (not recorded which). For the CDR3, the sequence is CSATGDTGELFF.